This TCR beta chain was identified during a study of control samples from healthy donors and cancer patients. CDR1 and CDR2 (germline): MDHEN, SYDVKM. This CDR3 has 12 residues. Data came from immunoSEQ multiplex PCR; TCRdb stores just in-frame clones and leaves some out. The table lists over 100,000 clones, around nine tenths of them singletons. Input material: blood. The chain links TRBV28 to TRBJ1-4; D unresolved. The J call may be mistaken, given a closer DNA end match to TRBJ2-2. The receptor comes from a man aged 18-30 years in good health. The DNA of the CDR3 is TGTGCCAGCAGTTACATCACAGGGGAGCTGTTTTTT. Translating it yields CASSYITGELFF.